A single sample is the source of the 29 T cell receptor beta chains below, sequenced in a study of T cells in narcolepsy listed by TCRdb under 2018. Library generation was performed with the immunoSEQ multiplex PCR assay. TCRdb limited this immuneACCESS table to in-frame rearrangements with V and J called. A share of clones is missing; checked studies link under half to unresolved V genes, and the rest is unexplained. The sample table contains tens of thousands of clones; only one count was recorded for about 85% of them. The ten largest clones add up to about 1.6% of the sample. What was sequenced was CD45RA- memory CD4+ T cells from PBMCs. Explained via the paper, the cell subset or site label denotes: memory T cells sorted ex vivo from peripheral blood. These receptor sequences come from a human donor with narcolepsy.

The chain is built from TRBV28 and TRBJ2-3, with TRBD1 identical over 8 bases. There are 15 residues in the CDR3. V lost 6 bases and J lost 6; bases outside the gene matches: 11. The germline CDR1 and CDR2 sequences are MDHEN and SYDVKM. For the CDR3, the DNA is TGTGCCAGCAGCCAGATTGGGACAGGAAGGGATACGCAGTATTTT. It codes for CASSQIGTGRDTQYF.

The chain couples TRBV7-9 to TRBJ1-1; no reliable D call. The germline gives CDR1 SEHNR, CDR2 FQNEAQ (reference sequence). Trimming took 2 bases from V and 7 from J, leaving 14 bases between them. This CDR3 comprises 14 residues. The CDR3, as DNA: TGTGCCAGCAGCTTATTGAGCTCAGGTGGTGAAGCTTTCTTT. Protein product: CASSLLSSGGEAFF.

The chain uses TRBV9 and TRBJ2-5; 7 bases agree with TRBD2. This CDR3 contains 13 residues. Per the germline V gene, CDR1 is SGDLS and CDR2 is YYNGEE. V shed 4 bases, J shed 5 bases, and the junction held 5 bases outside the gene matches. In DNA form, the CDR3 reads TGTGCCAGCAGCCGGGGGGTTCTGGAGACCCAGTACTTC. It translates to CASSRGVLETQYF. Full variable domain (remainder filled in from reference TRBV9 and TRBJ2-5): DSGVTQTPKHLITATGQRVTLRCSPRSGDLSVYWYQQSLDQGLQFLIQYYNGEERAKGNILERFSAQQFPDLHSELNLSSLELGDSALYFCASSRGVLETQYFGPGTRLLVL.

This clone was detected once. This rearrangement joins TRBV11-2 to TRBJ2-7, with a tentative D call TRBD2 (5 bases). CDR1 is SGHAT and CDR2 is FQNNGV in the germline V gene. The V end was cut by 4 bases, the J end by 2 bases, with 12 bases between. CDR3 length equals 14 residues. CDR3 nucleotides: TGTGCCAGCAGCTCATGGACGGGGACCTACGAGCAGTACTTC. Its translation: CASSSWTGTYEQYF. Drawing the rest from reference TRBV11-2 and TRBJ2-7, the complete variable domain is EAGVAQSPRYKIIEKRQSVAFWCNPISGHATLYWYQQILGQGPKLLIQFQNNGVVDDSQLPKDRFSAERLKGVDSTLKIQPAKLEDSAVYLCASSSWTGTYEQYFGPGTRLTVT.

V usage is TRBV4-2 and J usage is TRBJ2-7; TRBD1 matches 8 bases. In germline, CDR1 is LGHNA, CDR2 YNFKEQ. The CDR3 extends over 13 amino acids. V gave up 5 bases and J gave up 7 bases; unmatched junction bases: 7. This chain's CDR3 is CASSLQGAREQYF. In DNA form, the CDR3 reads TGTGCCAGCAGCTTGCAGGGGGCAAGGGAGCAGTACTTC.

The genes are TRBV6-5 and TRBJ2-2; tentatively, D is TRBD2 (6 bases). The CDR3 has 15 residues. V lost 0 bases, J lost 7 bases, and 12 bases lay in between. The germline CDR1 and CDR2 sequences are MNHEY and SVGAGI. The CDR3, as DNA: TGTGCCAGCAGTTACTCGAATCGGGGGTACGGGGAGCTGTTTTTT. Its translation: CASSYSNRGYGELFF.

This clone was seen only once. V usage is TRBV19 and J usage is TRBJ1-1; D call uncertain. Trimming pared 3 bases from V and 1 base from J, leaving 12 bases between. Germline V gene data show CDR1 as LNHDA and CDR2 as SQIVND (reference sequence). The CDR3 extends over 15 amino acids. The CDR3 reads CASSMRGWENTEAFF. For the CDR3, the DNA is TGTGCCAGTAGTATGCGGGGTTGGGAGAACACTGAAGCTTTCTTT.

The V and J genes are TRBV7-2 and TRBJ2-7, with TRBD1 identical over 7 bases. This CDR3 has 15 residues. V shed 4 bases and J 2 bases; nucleotides not matched to a gene: 8. Germline-derived CDR1 and CDR2 are SGHTA and FQGNSA. CDR3 DNA: TGTGCCAGCAGCTCTACCGGGACAGTCACCTACGAGCAGTACTTC. This gives the protein CASSSTGTVTYEQYF.

This chain's CDR3 is CATQGQGRNTEAFF. The CDR3 bases are TGTGCCACCCAAGGGCAGGGGAGGAACACTGAAGCTTTCTTT. The rearrangement joins TRBV5-6 to TRBJ1-1; D is perhaps TRBD1 (6 bases). The germline V gene encodes CDR1 SGHDT and CDR2 YYEEEE. This CDR3 is built from 14 residues. Trimming pared 9 bases from V and 1 base from J, leaving 16 bases between.

This chain joins TRBV4-2 and TRBJ1-4; 8 bases are shared with TRBD1. The CDR3 runs 17 residues. Per germline, CDR1 LGHNA and CDR2 YNFKEQ. V shed 2 bases and J 4 bases; nucleotides not matched to a gene: 9. The CDR3 sequence is CASSQPDRGYGNEKLFF. In nucleotides, the CDR3 is TGTGCCAGCAGCCAACCCGACAGGGGCTACGGTAATGAAAAACTGTTTTTT.

V and J are TRBV27 and TRBJ2-3, with D perhaps matching TRBD2 (5 bases). The CDR3 is made up of 11 amino acids. CDR1 MNHEY and CDR2 SMNVEV come from the germline V gene (reference sequence). V shed 2 bases and J shed 9 bases, with 6 bases lying between them. The CDR3, as DNA: TGTGCCAGCAGTTTAAGGGAGACGCAGTATTTT. It codes for CASSLRETQYF.

The V and J genes are TRBV10-3 and TRBJ2-1; 9 nucleotides match TRBD1. Trimming took 6 bases from V and 5 from J; bases not matched to a gene: 5. CDR1 and CDR2 (germline): ENHRY, SYGVKD. The CDR3 extends over 14 amino acids. CDR3 residues: CAIRGGQGDNEQFF. CDR3 in DNA: TGTGCCATCAGGGGGGGACAGGGAGACAATGAGCAGTTCTTC.

The chain carries TRBV28 and TRBJ2-3, with D maybe TRBD2 (5 bases). Trimming left V 7 bases short and J 0 bases short, with 11 bases between. Germline-derived CDR1 and CDR2 are MDHEN and SYDVKM. The CDR3 spans 14 residues. CDR3 nucleotide sequence: TGTGCCAGCACCTTACAGCGGAGCACAGATACGCAGTATTTT. Translation gives CASTLQRSTDTQYF.

The chain recombines TRBV4-2 with TRBJ2-5; the match to TRBD2 covers 11 bases. Gene TRBJ2-7 matches the end of the DNA better, so the J call may be wrong. This CDR3 has 19 amino acids. The germline gives CDR1 LGHNA, CDR2 YNFKEQ. The CDR3 reads CASSQDSTSGGHRSYEQYF. The DNA of the CDR3 is TGTGCCAGCAGCCAAGATTCTACTAGCGGGGGCCATCGCTCCTACGAGCAGTACTTC.

This rearrangement joins TRBV5-1 to TRBJ2-5; 9 nucleotides line up with TRBD1. The DNA end favors TRBJ2-7, so the J call may be wrong. CDR3 length equals 14 residues. CDR1 is SGHRS and CDR2 is YFSETQ in the germline V gene. CDR3 sequence (DNA): TGCGCCAGCAGCTTGGGACAGGGGGGCTACGAGCAGTACTTC. Its translation: CASSLGQGGYEQYF.

The genes are TRBV7-8 and TRBJ2-7, with D hard to call. V was pared by 1 base and J by 1 base, with 8 bases between. CDR1 SGHVS and CDR2 FQNEAQ come from the germline V gene. The CDR3 runs 14 residues. CDR3 DNA: TGTGCCAGCAGCTTAGAATCACTATCCTACGAGCAGTACTTC. Its protein is CASSLESLSYEQYF.

V gene TRBV5-4 combines with J gene TRBJ2-5, with D possibly being TRBD2 (7 bases). CDR1 is SGHNT, CDR2 YYREEE, per germline (reference sequence). The CDR3 sequence is 14 residues long. Trimming pared 3 bases from V and 3 bases from J, leaving 12 bases between. In DNA, the CDR3 is TGTGCCAGCAGCTCACGGGGGGCCAAAGAGACCCAGTACTTC. Translating it yields CASSSRGAKETQYF.

J is TRBJ2-1 and V is TRBV7-2; D is undetermined. The ends were cut back, 4 bases at V and 9 bases at J, with 7 bases in the middle. CDR1 is SGHTA and CDR2 is FQGNSA in the germline V gene. The length of the CDR3 is 11 residues. This CDR3 reads CASSSLLEQFF. The CDR3 DNA is TGTGCCAGCAGCTCCCTACTTGAGCAGTTCTTC.

V is TRBV27 and J is TRBJ1-4, with D uncertain. The V and J ends lost 1 base and 8 bases respectively, with 11 bases between them. This CDR3 has 14 amino acids. CDR1 MNHEY and CDR2 SMNVEV come from the germline V gene (reference sequence). The CDR3 region is CASSLLGLSEKLFF. In DNA, the CDR3 is TGTGCCAGCAGTTTATTGGGGTTATCCGAAAAACTGTTTTTT.

The chain employs TRBV27 and TRBJ1-4; 10 nucleotides align to TRBD1. The length of the CDR3 is 14 residues. The ends lost 3 bases at V and 8 bases at J; junction bases unmatched: 3. The germline CDR1 and CDR2 sequences are MNHEY and SMNVEV (reference sequence). CDR3 in DNA: TGTGCCAGCAGTTTGACAGGGGGCGACGAAAAACTGTTTTTT. It is translated as CASSLTGGDEKLFF. The full variable domain, its missing parts supplied by reference TRBV27 and TRBJ1-4, is EAQVTQNPRYLITVTGKKLTVTCSQNMNHEYMSWYRQDPGLGLRQIYYSMNVEVTDKGDVPEGYKVSRKEKRNFPLILESPSPNQTSLYFCASSLTGGDEKLFFGSGTQLSVL.

The gene calls are TRBV19 and TRBJ2-5; 8 nucleotides align to TRBD2. The CDR3 totals 15 residues. CDR1 and CDR2 (germline): LNHDA, SQIVND (reference sequence). The V gene end was trimmed by 3 bases and the J gene end by 5 bases; junction bases not matched to a gene: 8. The CDR3 protein is CASSMSGGVRETQYF. CDR3 nucleotide sequence: TGTGCCAGTAGTATGTCCGGGGGGGTTCGGGAGACCCAGTACTTC.

This chain connects TRBV19 to TRBJ2-5; TRBD1 matches 10 bases. With 5 bases clipped from V and 2 bases from J, the junction kept 8 bases outside the gene matches. This CDR3 spans 16 amino acids. The germline gives CDR1 LNHDA, CDR2 SQIVND (reference sequence). CDR3 protein: CASSYLRTGGQETQYF. The CDR3 coding sequence is TGTGCCAGTAGTTATCTCCGGACAGGGGGACAAGAGACCCAGTACTTC.

This sequence joins TRBV30 and TRBJ1-5; 7 bases fit TRBD1. The V segment lost 1 base and the J segment 7 bases; nucleotides outside the gene matches: 7. CDR1 GTSNPN and CDR2 SVGIG come from the germline V gene (reference sequence). This CDR3 comprises 14 residues. In DNA form, the CDR3 reads TGTGCCTGGAGTGAACTCCCAGGGGGACAGCCCCAGCATTTT. Translation: CAWSELPGGQPQHF. Based on the CDR3 plus reference TRBV30 and TRBJ1-5, the full variable domain is SQTIHQWPATLVQPVGSPLSLECTVEGTSNPNLYWYRQAAGRGLQLLFYSVGIGQISSEVPQNLSASRPQDRQFILSSKKLLLSDSGFYLCAWSELPGGQPQHFGDGTRLSIL.

The V gene is TRBV15, the J gene TRBJ1-2; D remains ambiguous. The CDR3 is 15 amino acids. Per germline, CDR1 LNHNV and CDR2 YYDKDF (reference sequence). The V end was cut by 2 bases, the J end by 2 bases, with 12 bases between. The CDR3 sequence is CATSRPTDRNYGYTF. The DNA for the CDR3 is TGTGCCACCAGCAGACCCACGGACCGAAACTATGGCTACACCTTC.

The chain joins TRBV11-3 to TRBJ1-4; D is possibly TRBD1 (5 bases). The CDR3 is 14 residues long. Per germline, CDR1 SGHNT and CDR2 YENEEA. V lost 5 bases to trimming and J lost 3 bases, with 10 bases between them. Here the CDR3 DNA reads TGTGCCAGCAGCCCGGAGACAGCTAATGAAAAACTGTTTTTT. This codes for CASSPETANEKLFF.

The rearrangement uses TRBV19 and TRBJ2-3, with 8 bases that match TRBD1. V gave up 4 bases and J gave up 7 bases; unmatched junction bases: 7. This CDR3 comprises 14 residues. Germline CDR1 is LNHDA and CDR2 is SQIVND (reference sequence). The CDR3 DNA sequence: TGTGCCAGTAGTACAGACAGGGGAGGACATACGCAGTATTTT. Protein: CASSTDRGGHTQYF.

The chain is built from TRBV7-2 and TRBJ2-2; D remains ambiguous. Germline CDR1 SGHTA, CDR2 FQGNSA. V lost 4 bases to trimming and J lost 5 bases, with 5 bases between them. The CDR3 has 12 residues. This CDR3 reads CASSYLTGELFF. The CDR3 coding sequence is TGTGCCAGCAGCTATCTGACCGGGGAGCTGTTTTTT.

V and J are TRBV28 and TRBJ2-2, with D possibly called TRBD1 or TRBD2 (5 bases each). The CDR3 covers 14 residues. The V end lost 4 bases, the J end lost 5 bases, and 11 bases lay between the germline ends. From germline, CDR1 is MDHEN and CDR2 SYDVKM. Written as DNA, the CDR3 is TGTGCCAGCAGTTCTTCCGGGGCGACCGGGGAGCTGTTTTTT. Protein product: CASSSSGATGELFF. The whole variable domain, filled in from reference TRBV28 and TRBJ2-2, reads DVKVTQSSRYLVKRTGEKVFLECVQDMDHENMFWYRQDPGLGLRLIYFSYDVKMKEKGDIPEGYSVSREKKERFSLILESASTNQTSMYLCASSSSGATGELFFGEGSRLTVL.

The chain combines TRBV7-2 with TRBJ2-7, with 7 bases matching TRBD1. Trimming removed 2 bases from V and 3 bases from J; junction bases left unmatched: 7. Germline CDR1 and CDR2: SGHTA and FQGNSA. This CDR3 is built from 15 residues. The CDR3 spells CASSLMLGQSYEQYF. CDR3 in DNA: TGTGCCAGCAGCTTAATGTTGGGACAGAGCTACGAGCAGTACTTC.